Listed below are T cell receptor beta chains from one sample, sequenced in a study of technical replicates of blood from a handful of donors. Sequencing was performed with immunoSEQ multiplex PCR; in TCRdb, only in-frame clones are kept and a portion is missing. This table has just under 60,000 clones, 90% to 95% appearing once. The sample was PBMCs. The receptor source for this set is a human donor in good health. Some clones in this sample may be carry-over from other donors' samples. CDR3s include the opening cysteine and the closing phenylalanine or tryptophan. The D gene is left open where the match is weak. Clone sizes are given selectively: once, few, many, or a class where the clone is expanded.

V	length	D	J	size	CDR3	DNA
TRBV4-2	16	TRBD2	TRBJ2-3	NA	CASSPLAGGYPDTQYF	TGTGCCAGCAGCCCCCTAGCGGGGGGCTATCCAGATACGCAGTATTTT
TRBV4-3	17	TRBD1	TRBJ1-1	few	CASSQDLRGRGNTEAFF	TGCGCCAGCAGCCAAGATCTCAGGGGGCGAGGGAACACTGAAGCTTTCTTT
TRBV2	15	NA	TRBJ2-4	NA	CASSVRQTSVNIQYF	TGTGCCAGCAGTGTTCGCCAGACCAGCGTTAACATTCAGTACTTC
TRBV4-3	14	NA	TRBJ1-1	few	CASSPGGRNTEAFF	TGCGCCAGCAGCCCTGGTGGGAGGAACACTGAAGCTTTCTTT
TRBV27	15	NA	TRBJ1-5	NA	CASSLRGSSNQPQHF	TGTGCCAGCAGTTTACGGGGTTCAAGCAATCAGCCCCAGCATTTT
TRBV7-2	14	NA	TRBJ2-1	NA	CASSLDPPRDEQFF	TGTGCCAGCAGCTTAGATCCCCCTCGGGATGAGCAGTTCTTC
TRBV5-4	17	NA	TRBJ2-6	NA	CASSFGQPSSGANVLTF	TGTGCCAGCAGCTTCGGACAGCCCAGCTCTGGGGCCAACGTCCTGACTTTC
TRBV6-5	13	NA	TRBJ2-7	NA	CASRPPNNYEQYF	TGTGCCAGCAGGCCCCCAAACAACTACGAGCAGTACTTC
TRBV15	15	NA	TRBJ2-7	NA	CATSNGGTLSYEQYF	TGTGCCACCAGCAATGGAGGGACTCTGTCCTACGAGCAGTACTTC
TRBV18	16	TRBD1	TRBJ1-6	NA	CASSPLDREHNSPLHF	TGTGCCAGCTCACCCCTCGACAGGGAGCACAATTCACCCCTCCACTTT
TRBV5-6	13	NA	TRBJ1-1	NA	CASSFLQVTEAFF	TGTGCCAGCAGCTTCTTGCAGGTCACTGAAGCTTTCTTT
TRBV6-1	15	NA	TRBJ2-3	NA	CASSHDYTSTDTQYF	TGTGCCAGCAGCCATGACTACACTAGCACAGATACGCAGTATTTT
TRBV28	14	TRBD2	TRBJ2-7	NA	CASSPRGMEGGAYF	TGTGCCAGCAGTCCTCGAGGAATGGAGGGAGGGGCGTACTTC
TRBV2	13	NA	TRBJ2-3	NA	CASSPEGGGTQYF	TGTGCCAGCAGCCCTGAAGGCGGTGGTACGCAGTATTTT
TRBV6-4	15	TRBD2	TRBJ2-3	NA	CASSPTSGSTDTQYF	TGTGCCAGCAGTCCAACTAGCGGGAGTACAGATACGCAGTATTTT
TRBV4-3	16	TRBD1	TRBJ2-7	NA	CASSQDFGTGGYEQYF	TGCGCCAGCAGCCAAGATTTCGGGACAGGGGGCTACGAGCAGTACTTC
TRBV4-2	17	NA	TRBJ2-7	NA	CASSQEGVQDTKYEQYF	TGTGCCAGCAGCCAAGAGGGCGTGCAGGACACAAAATACGAGCAGTACTTC
TRBV4-2	17	TRBD2	TRBJ2-2	NA	CASSQGTSGRDSGELFF	TGTGCCAGCAGCCAAGGGACTAGCGGGAGGGACTCCGGGGAGCTGTTTTTT
TRBV20-1	11	NA	TRBJ2-5	once	CSAGLQETQYF	TGCAGTGCTGGCCTCCAAGAGACCCAGTACTTC
TRBV7-2	13	NA	TRBJ2-7	NA	CASSLGGHYEQYF	TGTGCCAGCAGCTTAGGGGGGCACTACGAGCAGTACTTC
TRBV7-6	14	NA	TRBJ2-3	once	CASSLVQGTDTQYF	TGTGCCAGCAGCTTAGTTCAGGGTACAGATACGCAGTATTTT
TRBV7-2	14	NA	TRBJ2-1	NA	CASSLLWGGDEQFF	TGTGCCAGCAGCTTATTGTGGGGGGGCGATGAGCAGTTCTTC
TRBV12-5	13	TRBD2	TRBJ2-7	NA	CASGSGLAYEQYF	TGTGCTAGTGGATCAGGACTAGCTTACGAGCAGTACTTC
TRBV29-1	12	NA	TRBJ2-5	NA	CSVRYGEETQYF	TGCAGCGTTCGGTACGGTGAAGAGACCCAGTACTTC
TRBV4-3	18	TRBD2	TRBJ2-3	once	CASSQGAPGTSGTDTQYF	TGCGCCAGCAGCCAAGGAGCCCCCGGGACTAGCGGAACAGATACGCAGTATTTT
TRBV5-5	14	TRBD2	TRBJ2-7	NA	CASSRSGRAYEQYF	TGTGCCAGCTCGAGGAGCGGGAGGGCCTACGAGCAGTACTTC
TRBV5-4	15	NA	TRBJ2-7	NA	CASSLSGHPSSEQYF	TGTGCCAGCAGCTTGAGTGGTCACCCGTCGAGTGAGCAGTACTTC
TRBV6-4	14	TRBD1	TRBJ1-2	NA	CASSPGTVNYGYTF	TGTGCCAGCAGTCCCGGGACAGTTAACTATGGCTACACCTTC
TRBV11-2	17	TRBD2	TRBJ2-2	NA	CASSRGTSGGNTGELFF	TGTGCCAGCAGCCGTGGGACTAGCGGGGGGAACACCGGGGAGCTGTTTTTT
TRBV7-9	12	NA	TRBJ2-1	NA	CASREGGNEQFF	TGTGCCAGCAGGGAAGGGGGAAATGAGCAGTTCTTC
TRBV6-5	15	TRBD1	TRBJ2-1	NA	CASSQVGQGAQEQFF	TGTGCCAGCAGTCAAGTGGGACAGGGGGCTCAGGAGCAGTTCTTC
TRBV18	15	NA	TRBJ2-2	NA	CASSPPTVNTGELFF	TGTGCCAGCTCACCACCCACAGTAAACACCGGGGAGCTGTTTTTT
TRBV29-1	14	TRBD1	TRBJ2-3	NA	CSADRGRLTDTQYF	TGCAGCGCCGACAGGGGGCGTTTGACAGATACGCAGTATTTT
TRBV5-1	17	TRBD2	TRBJ2-5	NA	CASSSTSGLAGGETQYF	TGCGCCAGCAGCTCAACTTCTGGACTAGCGGGGGGAGAGACCCAGTACTTC
TRBV12-5	13	NA	TRBJ2-1	NA	CASGPREYNEQFF	TGTGCTAGTGGCCCCCGGGAGTACAATGAGCAGTTCTTC
TRBV11-1	15	NA	TRBJ2-5	once	CASSLRGRGEETQYF	TGTGCCAGCAGCCTAAGGGGGCGGGGAGAAGAGACCCAGTACTTC
TRBV5-6	11	NA	TRBJ2-5	NA	CASSSGSGRYF	TGTGCCAGCAGCTCGGGGTCCGGCCGGTACTTC
TRBV7-3	19	TRBD2	TRBJ2-7	NA	CASSEGYFLRPSGSNEQYF	TGTGCCAGCAGCGAGGGGTACTTTTTGAGACCTAGCGGGAGTAACGAGCAGTACTTC
TRBV5-1	15	TRBD1	TRBJ1-2	NA	CASREGTGLNYGYTF	TGCGCCAGCAGAGAGGGGACAGGGCTTAACTATGGCTACACCTTC